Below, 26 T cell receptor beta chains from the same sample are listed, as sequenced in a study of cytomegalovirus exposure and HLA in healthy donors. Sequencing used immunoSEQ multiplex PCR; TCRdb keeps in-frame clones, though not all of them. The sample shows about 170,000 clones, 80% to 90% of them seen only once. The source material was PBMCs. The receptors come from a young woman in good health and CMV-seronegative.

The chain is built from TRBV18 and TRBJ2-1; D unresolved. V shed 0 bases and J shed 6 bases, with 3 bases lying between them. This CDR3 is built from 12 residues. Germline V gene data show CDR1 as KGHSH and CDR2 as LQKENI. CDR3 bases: TGTGCCAGCTCACCACCGACCAATGAGCAGTTCTTC. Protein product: CASSPPTNEQFF.

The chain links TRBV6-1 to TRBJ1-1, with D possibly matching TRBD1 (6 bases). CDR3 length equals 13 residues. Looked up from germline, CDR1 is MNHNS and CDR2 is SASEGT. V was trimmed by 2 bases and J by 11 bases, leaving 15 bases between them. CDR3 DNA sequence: TGTGCCAGCAGTGAAATGGGGGCTAGGGACGCTTTCTTT. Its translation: CASSEMGARDAFF.

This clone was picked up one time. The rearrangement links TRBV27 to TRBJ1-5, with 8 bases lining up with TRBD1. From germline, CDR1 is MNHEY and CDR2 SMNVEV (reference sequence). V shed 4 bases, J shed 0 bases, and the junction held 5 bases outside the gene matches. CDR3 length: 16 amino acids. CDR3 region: CASSSRQGHSNQPQHF. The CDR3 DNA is TGTGCCAGCAGTTCCCGACAGGGGCATAGCAATCAGCCCCAGCATTTT.

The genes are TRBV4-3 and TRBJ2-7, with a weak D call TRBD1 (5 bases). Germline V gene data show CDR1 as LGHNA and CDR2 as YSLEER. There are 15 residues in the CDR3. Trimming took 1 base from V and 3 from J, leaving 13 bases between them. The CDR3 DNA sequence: TGCGCCAGCAGCCAAGTGGCACAGGAAAACTACGAGCAGTACTTC. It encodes CASSQVAQENYEQYF.

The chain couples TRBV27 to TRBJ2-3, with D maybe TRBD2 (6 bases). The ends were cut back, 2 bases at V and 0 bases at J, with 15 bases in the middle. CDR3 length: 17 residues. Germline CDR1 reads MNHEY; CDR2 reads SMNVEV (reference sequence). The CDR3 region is CASSLQLASRSTDTQYF. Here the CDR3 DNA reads TGTGCCAGCAGTTTACAACTAGCCTCCCGTAGCACAGATACGCAGTATTTT.

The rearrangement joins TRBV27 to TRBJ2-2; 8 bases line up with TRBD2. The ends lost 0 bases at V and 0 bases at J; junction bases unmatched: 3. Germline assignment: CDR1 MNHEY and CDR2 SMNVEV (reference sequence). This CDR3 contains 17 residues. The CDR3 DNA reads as TGTGCCAGCAGTTTATCCCATAGCGGGACGAACACCGGGGAGCTGTTTTTT. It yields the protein CASSLSHSGTNTGELFF.

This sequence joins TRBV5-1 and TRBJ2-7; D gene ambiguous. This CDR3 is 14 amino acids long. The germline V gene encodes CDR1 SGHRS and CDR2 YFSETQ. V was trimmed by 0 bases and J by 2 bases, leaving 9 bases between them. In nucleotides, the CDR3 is TGCGCCAGCAGCTTGGCACCAGAGACCTACGAGCAGTACTTC. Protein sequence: CASSLAPETYEQYF.

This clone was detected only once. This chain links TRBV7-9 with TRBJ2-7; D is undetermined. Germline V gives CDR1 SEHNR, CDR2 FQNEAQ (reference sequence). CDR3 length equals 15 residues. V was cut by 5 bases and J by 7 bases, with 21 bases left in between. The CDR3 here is CASSPGQPGLGEQYF. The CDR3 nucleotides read TGTGCCAGCAGCCCCGGGCAGCCAGGCTTGGGGGAGCAGTACTTC.

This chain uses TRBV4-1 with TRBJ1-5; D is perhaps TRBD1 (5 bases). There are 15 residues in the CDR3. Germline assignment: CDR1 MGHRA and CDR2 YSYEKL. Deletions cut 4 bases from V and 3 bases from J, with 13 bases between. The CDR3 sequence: CASSLGQENNQPQHF. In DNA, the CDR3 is TGCGCCAGCAGCCTGGGGCAGGAGAACAATCAGCCCCAGCATTTT.

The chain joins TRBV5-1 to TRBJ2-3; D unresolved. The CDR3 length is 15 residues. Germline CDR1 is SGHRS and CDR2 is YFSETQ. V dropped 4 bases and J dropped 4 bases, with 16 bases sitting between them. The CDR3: CASSPPLSTADTQYF. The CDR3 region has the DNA TGCGCCAGCAGCCCTCCGCTGAGTACGGCAGATACGCAGTATTTT. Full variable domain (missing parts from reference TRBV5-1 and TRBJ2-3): KAGVTQTPRYLIKTRGQQVTLSCSPISGHRSVSWYQQTPGQGLQFLFEYFSETQRNKGNFPGRFSGRQFSNSRSEMNVSTLELGDSALYLCASSPPLSTADTQYFGPGTRLTVL.

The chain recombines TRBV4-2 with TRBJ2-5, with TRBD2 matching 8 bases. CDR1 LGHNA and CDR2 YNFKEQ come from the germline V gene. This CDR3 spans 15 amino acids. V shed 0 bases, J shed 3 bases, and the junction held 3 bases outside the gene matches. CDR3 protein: CASSQEAGEEETQYF. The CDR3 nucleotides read TGTGCCAGCAGCCAAGAAGCGGGAGAAGAAGAGACCCAGTACTTC.

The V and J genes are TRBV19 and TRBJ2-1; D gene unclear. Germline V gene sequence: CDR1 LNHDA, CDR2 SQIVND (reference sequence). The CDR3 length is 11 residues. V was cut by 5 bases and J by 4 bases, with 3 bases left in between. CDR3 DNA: TGTGCCAGTAGTGTTTACAATGAGCAGTTCTTC. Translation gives CASSVYNEQFF.

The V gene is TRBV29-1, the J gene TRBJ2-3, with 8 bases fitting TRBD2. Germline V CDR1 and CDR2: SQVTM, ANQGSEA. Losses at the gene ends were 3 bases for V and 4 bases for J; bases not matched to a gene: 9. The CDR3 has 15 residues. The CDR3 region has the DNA TGCAGCGTTGATCTCCCGGGAGGGGGATCAGATACGCAGTATTTT. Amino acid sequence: CSVDLPGGGSDTQYF.

This CDR3 reads CATSRALTGTDTEAFF. CDR3 DNA sequence: TGTGCCACCAGCAGAGCTTTGACAGGGACAGACACTGAAGCTTTCTTT. The chain joins TRBV15 to TRBJ1-1, with TRBD1 matching 7 bases. The germline V gene has CDR1 LNHNV and CDR2 YYDKDF (reference sequence). V was clipped by 1 base and J by 3 bases; unmatched bases: 8. The CDR3 length is 16 residues.

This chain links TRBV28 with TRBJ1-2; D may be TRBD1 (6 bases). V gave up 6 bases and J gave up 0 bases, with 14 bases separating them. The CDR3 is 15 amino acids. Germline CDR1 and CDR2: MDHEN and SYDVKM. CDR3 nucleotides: TGTGCCAGCAGCCCCACGGGACACCCTAACTATGGCTACACCTTC. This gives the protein CASSPTGHPNYGYTF.

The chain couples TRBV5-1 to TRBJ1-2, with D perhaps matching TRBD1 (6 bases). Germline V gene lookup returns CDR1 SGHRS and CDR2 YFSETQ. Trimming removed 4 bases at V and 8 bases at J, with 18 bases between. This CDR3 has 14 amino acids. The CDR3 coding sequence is TGCGCCAGCAGCCGGGCGAGGGGGGAAAAAGGCTACACCTTC. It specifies CASSRARGEKGYTF.

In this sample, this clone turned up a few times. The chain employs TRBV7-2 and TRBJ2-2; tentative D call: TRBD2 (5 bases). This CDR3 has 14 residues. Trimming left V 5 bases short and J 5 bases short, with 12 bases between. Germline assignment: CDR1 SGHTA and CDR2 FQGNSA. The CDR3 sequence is CASSPRALTGELFF. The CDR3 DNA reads TGTGCCAGCAGCCCGAGGGCCTTAACCGGGGAGCTGTTTTTT. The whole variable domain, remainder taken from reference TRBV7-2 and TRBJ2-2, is GAGVSQSPSNKVTEKGKDVELRCDPISGHTALYWYRQSLGQGLEFLIYFQGNSAPDKSGLPSDRFSAERTGGSVSTLTIQRTQQEDSAVYLCASSPRALTGELFFGEGSRLTVL.

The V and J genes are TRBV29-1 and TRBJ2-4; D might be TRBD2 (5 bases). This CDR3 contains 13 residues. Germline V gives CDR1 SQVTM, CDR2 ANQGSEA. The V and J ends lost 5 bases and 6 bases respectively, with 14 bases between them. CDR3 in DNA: TGCAGCGTTTTTGGCCGAGGGATAAACATTCAGTACTTC. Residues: CSVFGRGINIQYF.

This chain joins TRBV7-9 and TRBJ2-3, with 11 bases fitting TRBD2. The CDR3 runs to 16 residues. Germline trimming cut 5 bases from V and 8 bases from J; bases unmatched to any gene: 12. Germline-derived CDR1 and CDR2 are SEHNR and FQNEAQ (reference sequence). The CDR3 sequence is CASSNSGGAILVTQYF. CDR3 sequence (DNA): TGTGCCAGCAGCAATAGCGGGGGGGCTATTTTGGTTACGCAGTATTTT.

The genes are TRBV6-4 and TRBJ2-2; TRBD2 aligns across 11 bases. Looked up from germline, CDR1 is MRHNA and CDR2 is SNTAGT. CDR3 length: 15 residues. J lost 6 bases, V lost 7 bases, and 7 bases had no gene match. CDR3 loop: CASTLLAGVAGELFF. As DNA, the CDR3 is TGTGCCAGCACCCTACTAGCGGGAGTTGCCGGGGAGCTGTTTTTT.

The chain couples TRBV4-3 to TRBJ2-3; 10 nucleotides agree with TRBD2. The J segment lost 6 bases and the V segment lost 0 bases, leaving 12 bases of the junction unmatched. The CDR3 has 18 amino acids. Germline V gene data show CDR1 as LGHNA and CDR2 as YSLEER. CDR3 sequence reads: CASSQEVTAGGPGDTQYF. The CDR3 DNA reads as TGCGCCAGCAGCCAAGAAGTAACAGCGGGGGGGCCAGGGGATACGCAGTATTTT.

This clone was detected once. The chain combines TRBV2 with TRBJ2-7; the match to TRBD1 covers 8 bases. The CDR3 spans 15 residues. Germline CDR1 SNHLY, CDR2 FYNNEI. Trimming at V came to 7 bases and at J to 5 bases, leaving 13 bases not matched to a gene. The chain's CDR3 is CASTPDRALQNEQYF. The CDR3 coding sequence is TGTGCCAGCACTCCGGACAGGGCCCTCCAGAACGAGCAGTACTTC.

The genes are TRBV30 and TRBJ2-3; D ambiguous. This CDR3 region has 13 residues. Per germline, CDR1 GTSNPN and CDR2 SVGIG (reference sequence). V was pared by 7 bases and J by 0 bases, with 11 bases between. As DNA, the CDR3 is TGTGCCTATGATCAGGCTAGCACAGATACGCAGTATTTT. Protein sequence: CAYDQASTDTQYF.

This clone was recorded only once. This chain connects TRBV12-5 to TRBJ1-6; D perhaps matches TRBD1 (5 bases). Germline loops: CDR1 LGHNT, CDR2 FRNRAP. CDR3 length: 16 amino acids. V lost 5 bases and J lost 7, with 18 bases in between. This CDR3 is CASGRGGGAENSPLHF. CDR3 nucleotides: TGTGCTAGTGGTCGCGGCGGCGGGGCTGAGAATTCACCCCTCCACTTT.

In DNA, the CDR3 is TGTGCCAGCAGGGCTAGCGGGATCCCCGGGGAGCTGTTTTTT. Protein: CASRASGIPGELFF. The V gene is TRBV27, the J gene TRBJ2-2; 9 bases fit TRBD2. V shed 6 bases and J 6 bases; nucleotides not matched to a gene: 5. Germline V gives CDR1 MNHEY, CDR2 SMNVEV (reference sequence). The length of the CDR3 is 14 residues.

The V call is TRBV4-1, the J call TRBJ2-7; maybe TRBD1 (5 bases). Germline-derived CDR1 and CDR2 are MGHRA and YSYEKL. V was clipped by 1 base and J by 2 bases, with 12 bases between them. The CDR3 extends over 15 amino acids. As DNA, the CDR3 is TGCGCCAGCAGCCAAGCTTGGACAAATACCTACGAGCAGTACTTC. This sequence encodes CASSQAWTNTYEQYF.